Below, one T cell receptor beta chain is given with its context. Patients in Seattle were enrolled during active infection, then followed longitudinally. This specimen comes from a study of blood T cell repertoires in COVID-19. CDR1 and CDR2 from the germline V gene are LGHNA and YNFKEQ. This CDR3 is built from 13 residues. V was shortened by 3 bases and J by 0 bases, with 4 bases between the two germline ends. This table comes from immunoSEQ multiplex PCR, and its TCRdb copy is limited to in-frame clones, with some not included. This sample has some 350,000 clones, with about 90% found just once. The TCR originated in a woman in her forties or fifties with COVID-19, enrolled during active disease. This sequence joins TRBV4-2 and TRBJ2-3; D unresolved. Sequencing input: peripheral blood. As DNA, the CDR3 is TGTGCCAGCAGCCAGACTAGCACAGATACGCAGTATTTT. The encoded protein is CASSQTSTDTQYF.